One sample yielded the 20 T cell receptor beta chains listed below, sequenced in a study of blood T cell repertoires in COVID-19. Assay: immunoSEQ multiplex PCR; the TCRdb copy retains only in-frame clones and omits some. Found here are about 170,000 clones, roughly nine tenths of them singletons; the top ten hold about a tenth. The specimen was peripheral blood. These receptors were taken from a woman aged 55-70 years with COVID-19, enrolled during active disease.

The chain is built from TRBV5-4 and TRBJ2-7, with a tentative D call TRBD2 (6 bases). Trimming removed 0 bases at V and 0 bases at J, with 10 bases between. CDR1 SGHNT and CDR2 YYREEE come from the germline V gene (reference sequence). The CDR3 extends over 15 amino acids. The CDR3, as DNA: TGTGCCAGCAGCTTGGGACGGGGGAGCTCCTACGAGCAGTACTTC. It is translated as CASSLGRGSSYEQYF.

The chain joins TRBV28 to TRBJ1-2, with TRBD1 matching over 7 bases. Looked up from germline, CDR1 is MDHEN and CDR2 is SYDVKM. V dropped 1 base and J dropped 4; count of bases not matched to a gene: 6. The CDR3 runs 15 residues. DNA of the CDR3: TGTGCCAGCAGTTTATCCGGACAGGTCAGCTATGGCTACACCTTC. Translating it yields CASSLSGQVSYGYTF.

The gene calls are TRBV6-4 and TRBJ2-5; unclear D gene. The germline V gene encodes CDR1 MRHNA and CDR2 SNTAGT. The CDR3 extends over 15 amino acids. V lost 3 bases to trimming and J lost 0 bases, with 11 bases between them. As DNA, the CDR3 is TGTGCCAGCAGTGAAAGGCGGCCCTACCAAGAGACCCAGTACTTC. It encodes CASSERRPYQETQYF.

The genes are TRBV11-3 and TRBJ1-6; 8 bases map to TRBD1. CDR3 length equals 16 residues. In germline, CDR1 is SGHNT, CDR2 YENEEA. After removal of 1 base from V and 7 bases from J, the junction contained 6 bases not matched to a gene. CDR3 coding DNA: TGTGCCAGCAGCTTAGGGGCGGCAGGGGGCAATTCACCCCTCCACTTT. Translating gives CASSLGAAGGNSPLHF.

The genes are TRBV12-3 or TRBV12-4 and TRBJ2-7; a possible D gene is TRBD1 (6 bases). The CDR3 is 13 residues long. Trimming shortened V by 7 bases and J by 3 bases, and 13 bases separated the two germline ends. The CDR3 here is CASTDQGLYEQYF. CDR3 nucleotides: TGTGCCAGCACCGACCAGGGGCTCTACGAGCAGTACTTC.

The chain employs TRBV6-5 and TRBJ1-3; D remains unclear. Germline lookup yields CDR1 MNHEY and CDR2 SVGAGI. V was shortened by 3 bases and J by 0 bases, with 6 bases between the two germline ends. CDR3 length equals 14 residues. The CDR3 region is CASSYSSSGNTIYF. CDR3 nucleotides: TGTGCCAGCAGTTATAGCTCCTCTGGAAACACCATATATTTT.

The V gene is TRBV24-1, the J gene TRBJ2-7, with D perhaps TRBD1 (5 bases). This CDR3 comprises 12 residues. The germline V gene encodes CDR1 KGHDR and CDR2 SFDVKD. Trimming took 5 bases from V and 2 from J, leaving 6 bases between them. The CDR3 DNA is TGTGCCACCAGTGGACAGACCTACGAGCAGTACTTC. It yields the protein CATSGQTYEQYF.

This clone showed up just a few times. This chain links TRBV5-1 with TRBJ2-2, with 9 nucleotides matching TRBD1. CDR1 SGHRS and CDR2 YFSETQ come from the germline V gene. The CDR3 totals 18 residues. J gave up 2 bases and V 4 bases, and 12 bases lay outside the gene matches. CDR3 in amino acids: CASSPRTRDRENTGELFF. For the CDR3, the DNA is TGCGCCAGCAGCCCTCGAACCCGGGACAGGGAAAACACCGGGGAGCTGTTTTTT. The full variable domain, in which reference TRBV5-1 and TRBJ2-2 provide the parts outside the CDR3, is KAGVTQTPRYLIKTRGQQVTLSCSPISGHRSVSWYQQTPGQGLQFLFEYFSETQRNKGNFPGRFSGRQFSNSRSEMNVSTLELGDSALYLCASSPRTRDRENTGELFFGEGSRLTVL.

The chain combines TRBV2 with TRBJ2-1; TRBD2 agrees at 8 bases. The CDR3 length is 15 residues. Germline assignment: CDR1 SNHLY and CDR2 FYNNEI. After removal of 5 bases from V and 2 bases from J, the junction contained 5 bases not matched to a gene. The CDR3 DNA reads as TGTGCCAGCAGTTCAACTAGCGGACCCTACAATGAGCAGTTCTTC. Protein sequence: CASSSTSGPYNEQFF.

V usage is TRBV28 and J usage is TRBJ1-2; TRBD1 might be the D (6 bases). CDR1 is MDHEN, CDR2 SYDVKM, per germline. V gave up 6 bases and J gave up 7 bases, with 18 bases separating them. This CDR3 comprises 14 residues. The CDR3 DNA reads TGTGCCAGCAGCCATGGCTGGGGGCCCGGTGGCTACACCTTC. Encoded protein: CASSHGWGPGGYTF.

The CDR3 DNA sequence: TGCAGCGGCAGGGGTCCGGGCGAGTTTGAAGCTTTCTTT. This encodes CSGRGPGEFEAFF. The gene calls are TRBV29-1 and TRBJ1-1, with TRBD1 as a possible D gene (6 bases). CDR1 is SQVTM and CDR2 is ANQGSEA in the germline V gene. Trimming removed 7 bases at V and 7 bases at J, with 19 bases between. This CDR3 is 13 amino acids long.

The J gene is TRBJ2-4, the V gene TRBV6-5, with 11 bases fitting TRBD2. Germline CDR1 reads MNHEY; CDR2 reads SVGAGI. This CDR3 region has 15 residues. V was pared by 2 bases and J by 7 bases, with 4 bases of the junction left unmatched. CDR3 nucleotide sequence: TGTGCCAGCAGTTACACGGGGACTAGCGGTAACATTCAGTACTTC. This encodes CASSYTGTSGNIQYF.

This clone came up a few times. V and J are TRBV7-2 and TRBJ1-2; D unclear. CDR1 is SGHTA, CDR2 FQGNSA, per germline. CDR3 length equals 18 residues. V was pared by 1 base and J by 8 bases, with 26 bases between. CDR3 sequence: CASSLVPLEDFPSGGYTF. The DNA for the CDR3 is TGTGCCAGCAGCTTAGTCCCGTTGGAGGACTTTCCTTCTGGGGGCTACACCTTC.

J is TRBJ2-7 and V is TRBV24-1; D is possibly TRBD1 (6 bases). The CDR3 covers 15 residues. V lost 3 bases to trimming and J lost 4 bases, with 15 bases between them. Germline CDR1 reads KGHDR; CDR2 reads SFDVKD. The CDR3 protein is CATSDPRKQGYEQYF. The CDR3 DNA is TGTGCCACCAGTGATCCGAGGAAACAGGGATACGAGCAGTACTTC.

This chain uses TRBV24-1 with TRBJ2-5, with D possibly matching TRBD2 (6 bases). This CDR3 is 15 amino acids long. CDR1 and CDR2 (germline): KGHDR, SFDVKD. Deletions cut 2 bases from V and 4 bases from J, with 13 bases between. For the CDR3, the DNA is TGTGCCACCAGTGATTCAAGGAGGGTAGGAGAGACCCAGTACTTC. Residues: CATSDSRRVGETQYF.

V is TRBV11-2 and J is TRBJ2-7; D not certain. Germline V CDR1 and CDR2: SGHAT, FQNNGV. V lost 4 bases, J lost 2 bases, and 15 bases lay in between. The CDR3 consists of 15 residues. The CDR3 DNA follows: TGTGCCAGCAGCTCTCGGAGTGGTGTCCCCTACGAGCAGTACTTC. This translates into CASSSRSGVPYEQYF.

This clone occurred a few times. This sequence joins TRBV5-1 and TRBJ2-7; 7 bases align to TRBD1. Germline V gene lookup returns CDR1 SGHRS and CDR2 YFSETQ. Germline trimming cut 5 bases from V and 3 bases from J; bases unmatched to any gene: 8. This CDR3 is built from 14 residues. The CDR3 reads CASSLPGQFYEQYF. The CDR3 DNA follows: TGCGCCAGCAGTCTTCCGGGACAGTTCTACGAGCAGTACTTC. The full variable domain, its missing parts supplied by reference TRBV5-1 and TRBJ2-7, is KAGVTQTPRYLIKTRGQQVTLSCSPISGHRSVSWYQQTPGQGLQFLFEYFSETQRNKGNFPGRFSGRQFSNSRSEMNVSTLELGDSALYLCASSLPGQFYEQYFGPGTRLTVT.

This chain uses TRBV19 with TRBJ2-1; 10 nucleotides match TRBD1. The junction had 6 bases not matched to a gene; V was cut back by 4 bases and J by 0 bases. CDR1 is LNHDA and CDR2 is SQIVND in the germline V gene (reference sequence). The CDR3 spans 17 residues. For the CDR3, the DNA is TGTGCCAGTAGTAGGAGTTGGACAGGGGGCTCCTACAATGAGCAGTTCTTC. It codes for CASSRSWTGGSYNEQFF.

This chain uses TRBV6-5 with TRBJ1-3; D not certain. Trimming cost V 0 bases and J 4 bases, with 13 bases left between them. The CDR3 contains 16 residues. Germline CDR1 is MNHEY and CDR2 is SVGAGI. The CDR3 DNA follows: TGTGCCAGCAGTTACTCGAGATCAGGTTCCGGAAACACCATATATTTT. Its translation is CASSYSRSGSGNTIYF.

This chain joins TRBV11-3 and TRBJ2-3; D unclear. The germline V and J ends were trimmed by 1 base and 4 bases, with 3 bases remaining between them. The CDR3 is 12 residues long. CDR1 and CDR2 from the germline V gene are SGHNT and YENEEA. The CDR3, as DNA: TGTGCCAGCAGCTTAGGAGCAGATACGCAGTATTTT. This encodes CASSLGADTQYF. Full variable domain (missing parts from reference TRBV11-3 and TRBJ2-3): EAGVVQSPRYKIIEKKQPVAFWCNPISGHNTLYWYLQNLGQGPELLIRYENEEAVDDSQLPKDRFSAERLKGVDSTLKIQPAELGDSAVYLCASSLGADTQYFGPGTRLTVL.